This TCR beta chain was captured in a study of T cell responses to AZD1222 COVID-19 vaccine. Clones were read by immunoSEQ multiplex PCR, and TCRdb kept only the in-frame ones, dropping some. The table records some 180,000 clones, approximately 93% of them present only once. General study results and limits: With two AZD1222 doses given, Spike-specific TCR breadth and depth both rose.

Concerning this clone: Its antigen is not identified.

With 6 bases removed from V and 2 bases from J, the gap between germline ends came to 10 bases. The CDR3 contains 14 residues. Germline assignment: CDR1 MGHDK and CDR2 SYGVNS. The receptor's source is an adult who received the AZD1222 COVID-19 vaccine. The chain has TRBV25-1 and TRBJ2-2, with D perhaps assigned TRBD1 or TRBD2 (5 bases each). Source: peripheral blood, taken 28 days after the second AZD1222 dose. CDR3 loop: CASRGDGNTGELFF. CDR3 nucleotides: TGTGCCAGCAGGGGGGACGGTAACACCGGGGAGCTGTTTTTT.